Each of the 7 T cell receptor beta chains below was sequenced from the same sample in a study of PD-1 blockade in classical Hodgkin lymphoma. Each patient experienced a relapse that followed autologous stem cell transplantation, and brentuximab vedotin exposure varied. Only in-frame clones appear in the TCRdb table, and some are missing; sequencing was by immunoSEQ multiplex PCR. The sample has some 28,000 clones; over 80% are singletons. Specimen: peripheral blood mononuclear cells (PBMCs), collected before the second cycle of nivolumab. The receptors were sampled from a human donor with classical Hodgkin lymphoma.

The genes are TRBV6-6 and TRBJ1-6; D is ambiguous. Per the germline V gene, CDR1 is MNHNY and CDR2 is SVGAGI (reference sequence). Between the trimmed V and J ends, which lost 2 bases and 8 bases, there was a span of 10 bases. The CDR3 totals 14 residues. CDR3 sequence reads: CASSYAARDSPLHF. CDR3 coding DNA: TGTGCCAGCAGTTACGCAGCAAGAGATTCACCCCTCCACTTT.

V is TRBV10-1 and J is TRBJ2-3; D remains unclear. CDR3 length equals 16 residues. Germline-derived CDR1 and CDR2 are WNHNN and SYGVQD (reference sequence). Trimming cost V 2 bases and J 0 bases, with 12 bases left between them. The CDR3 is CASSELGTASTDTQYF. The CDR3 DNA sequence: TGCGCCAGCAGTGAGCTCGGCACAGCTAGCACAGATACGCAGTATTTT.

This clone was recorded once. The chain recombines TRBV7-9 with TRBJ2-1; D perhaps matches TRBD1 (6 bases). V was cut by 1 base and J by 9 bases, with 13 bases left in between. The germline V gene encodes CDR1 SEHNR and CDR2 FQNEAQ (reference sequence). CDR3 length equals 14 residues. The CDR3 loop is CASSLEGGRGEQFF. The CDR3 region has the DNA TGTGCCAGCAGCTTAGAGGGTGGCAGGGGTGAGCAGTTCTTC.

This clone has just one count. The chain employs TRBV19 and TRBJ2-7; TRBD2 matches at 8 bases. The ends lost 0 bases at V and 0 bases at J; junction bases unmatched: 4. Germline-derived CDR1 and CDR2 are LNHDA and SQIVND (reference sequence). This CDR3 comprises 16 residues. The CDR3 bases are TGTGCCAGTAGTATAGATTGGGCGGGAGGCTCCTACGAGCAGTACTTC. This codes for CASSIDWAGGSYEQYF.

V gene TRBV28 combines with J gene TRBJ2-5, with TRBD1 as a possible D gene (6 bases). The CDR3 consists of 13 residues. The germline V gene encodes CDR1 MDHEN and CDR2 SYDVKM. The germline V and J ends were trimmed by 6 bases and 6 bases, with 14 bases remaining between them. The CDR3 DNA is TGTGCCAGCAGCTTTAGACAGGCTCAGACCCAGTACTTC. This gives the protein CASSFRQAQTQYF.

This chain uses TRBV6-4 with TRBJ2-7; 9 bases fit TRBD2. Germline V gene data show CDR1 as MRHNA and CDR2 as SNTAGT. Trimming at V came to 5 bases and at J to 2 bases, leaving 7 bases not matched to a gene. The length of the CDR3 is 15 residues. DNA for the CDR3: TGTGCCAGCAGTAGACTAGCGGCCGGGCCCTACGAGCAGTACTTC. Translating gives CASSRLAAGPYEQYF.

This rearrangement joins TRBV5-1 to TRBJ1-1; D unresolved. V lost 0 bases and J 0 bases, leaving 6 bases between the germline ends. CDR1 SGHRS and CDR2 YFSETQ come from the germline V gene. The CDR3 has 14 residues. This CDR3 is CASSLVTLNTEAFF. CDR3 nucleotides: TGCGCCAGCAGCTTGGTTACATTGAACACTGAAGCTTTCTTT.